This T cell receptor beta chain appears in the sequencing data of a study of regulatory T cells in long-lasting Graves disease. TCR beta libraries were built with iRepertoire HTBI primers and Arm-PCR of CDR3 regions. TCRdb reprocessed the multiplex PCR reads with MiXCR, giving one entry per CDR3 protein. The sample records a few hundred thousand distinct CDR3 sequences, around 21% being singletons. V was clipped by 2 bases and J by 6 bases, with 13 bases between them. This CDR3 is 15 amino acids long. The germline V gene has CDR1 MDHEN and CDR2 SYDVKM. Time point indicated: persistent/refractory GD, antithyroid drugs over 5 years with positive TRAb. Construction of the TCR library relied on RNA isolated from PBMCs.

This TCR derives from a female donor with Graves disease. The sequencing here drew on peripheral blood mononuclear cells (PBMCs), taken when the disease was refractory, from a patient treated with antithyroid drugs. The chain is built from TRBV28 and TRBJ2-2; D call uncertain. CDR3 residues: CASSLRRLSPGELFF. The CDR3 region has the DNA TGTGCCAGCAGTTTAAGGCGACTGTCGCCCGGGGAGCTGTTTTTT.